This T cell receptor (beta chain) came from a study of T-cell memory formation after mild COVID-19. Overall study findings and caveats: Clones which contracted sat mainly in CM and EM if CD4+, and in EMRA if CD8+.

Points on this clonotype: Its matching antigen is unknown.

Germline trimming cut 0 bases from V and 2 bases from J; bases unmatched to any gene: 3. Looked up from germline, CDR1 is SGHTA and CDR2 is FQGNSA. The CDR3 runs to 15 residues. TCRdb reprocessed the 5' RACE reads with MiXCR, giving one entry per CDR3 protein. The table has fewer than 250,000 distinct CDR3 sequences, about 16% seen once. This TCR was recovered from an adult woman who had mild COVID-19 (a few samples of this study predate the infection). Cell type and time point are not known. The rearrangement uses TRBV7-2 and TRBJ2-5; 7 bases line up with TRBD2. Sequences were obtained from PBMCs or a T cell subset sorted from them (not recorded which). CDR3 sequence: CASSLAGLPQETQYF. The CDR3, as DNA: TGTGCCAGCAGCTTAGCGGGACTACCACAAGAGACCCAGTACTTC.